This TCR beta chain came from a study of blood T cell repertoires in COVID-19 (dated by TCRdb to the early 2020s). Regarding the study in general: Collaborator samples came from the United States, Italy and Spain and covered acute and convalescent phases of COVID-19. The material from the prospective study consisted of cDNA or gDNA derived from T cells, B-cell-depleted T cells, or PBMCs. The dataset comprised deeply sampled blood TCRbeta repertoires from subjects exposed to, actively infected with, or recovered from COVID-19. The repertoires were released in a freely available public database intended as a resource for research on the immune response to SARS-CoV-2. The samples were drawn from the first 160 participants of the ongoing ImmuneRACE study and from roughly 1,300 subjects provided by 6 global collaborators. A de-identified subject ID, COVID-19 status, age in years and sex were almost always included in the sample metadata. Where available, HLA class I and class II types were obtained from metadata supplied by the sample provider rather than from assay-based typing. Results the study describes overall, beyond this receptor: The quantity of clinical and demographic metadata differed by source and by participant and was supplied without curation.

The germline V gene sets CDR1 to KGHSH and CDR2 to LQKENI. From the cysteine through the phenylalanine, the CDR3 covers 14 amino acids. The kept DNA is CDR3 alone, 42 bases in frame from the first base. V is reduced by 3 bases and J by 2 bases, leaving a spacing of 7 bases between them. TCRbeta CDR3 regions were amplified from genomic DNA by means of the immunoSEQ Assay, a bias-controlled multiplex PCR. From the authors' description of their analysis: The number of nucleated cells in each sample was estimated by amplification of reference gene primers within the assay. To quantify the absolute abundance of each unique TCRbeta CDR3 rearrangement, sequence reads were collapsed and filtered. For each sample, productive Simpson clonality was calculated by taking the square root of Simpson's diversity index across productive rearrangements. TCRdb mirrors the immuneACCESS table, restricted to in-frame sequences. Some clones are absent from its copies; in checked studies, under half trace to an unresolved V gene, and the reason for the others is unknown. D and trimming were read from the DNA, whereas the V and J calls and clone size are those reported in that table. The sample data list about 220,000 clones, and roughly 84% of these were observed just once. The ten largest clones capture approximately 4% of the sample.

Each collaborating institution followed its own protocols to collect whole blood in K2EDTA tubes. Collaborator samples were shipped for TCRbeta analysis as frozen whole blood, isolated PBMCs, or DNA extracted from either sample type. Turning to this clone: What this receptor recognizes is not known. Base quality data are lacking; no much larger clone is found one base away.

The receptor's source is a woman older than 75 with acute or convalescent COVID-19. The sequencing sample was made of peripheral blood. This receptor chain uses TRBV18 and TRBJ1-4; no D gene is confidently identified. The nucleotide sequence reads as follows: TGTGCCAGCTCACCGGGGAGGACTAATGAAAAACTGTTTTTT. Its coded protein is CASSPGRTNEKLFF. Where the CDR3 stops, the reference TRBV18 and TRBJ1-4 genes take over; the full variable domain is NAGVMQNPRHLVRRRGQEARLRCSPMKGHSHVYWYRQLPEEGLKFMVYLQKENIIDESGMPKERFSAEFPKEGPSILRIQQVVRGDSAAYFCASSPGRTNEKLFFGSGTQLSVL.